The 10 T cell receptor beta chains in this list originate from one sample, sequenced in a study of T cell repertoires and leukemia-associated antigens (dated by TCRdb to the late 2010s). Their specific antigens are unknown. Library preparation was by 5' RACE. Sequencing instrument: Illumina MiSeq. The raw public reads went through TCRdb reprocessing: fastp at Q25, MiXCR clone calling, in-frame beta chains kept. Records with the same CDR3 protein are collapsed into one entry carrying the most frequent genes and DNA. For this sample there are 9,000 to 15,000 distinct CDR3 sequences; roughly 39% appear just once. The top ten clonotypes cover roughly 30% of the sample. The sequenced material came from CD3+ T cells sorted from blood and cultured. Source of these receptors: a female donor in good health.

The gene calls are TRBV4-2 and TRBJ2-1, with 8 nucleotides matching TRBD2. The CDR3 extends over 18 amino acids. Germline V gives CDR1 LGHNA, CDR2 YNFKEQ. With 0 bases clipped from V and 0 bases from J, the junction kept 7 bases outside the gene matches. CDR3 DNA: TGTGCCAGCAGCCAAGACCTGCCCGGACTAGCCTCCTACAATGAGCAGTTCTTC. Its protein product is CASSQDLPGLASYNEQFF.

Worth noting for this clonotype: The junction departs from the called germline gene at one end, perhaps through a read error. The CDR3 DNA sequence: TGCAGCGTCGGCGAGGCTTACCCGGCGTTC. It is translated as CSVGEAYPAF. The gene calls are TRBV29-1 and TRBJ2-5; D uncertain. Germline loops: CDR1 SQVTM, CDR2 ANQGSEA. This CDR3 comprises 10 residues.

This clonotype was counted ten times or more. This chain uses TRBV30 with TRBJ1-3; D unclear. The V and J ends lost 0 bases and 5 bases respectively, with 8 bases between them. The CDR3 runs 13 residues. CDR1 and CDR2 from the germline V gene are GTSNPN and SVGIG (reference sequence). The CDR3 sequence is CAWSVNGRNTIYF. The CDR3, as DNA: TGTGCCTGGAGTGTGAATGGAAGAAACACCATATATTTT. Complete variable domain (other parts from reference TRBV30 and TRBJ1-3): SQTIHQWPATLVQPVGSPLSLECTVEGTSNPNLYWYRQAAGRGLQLLFYSVGIGQISSEVPQNLSASRPQDRQFILSSKKLLLSDSGFYLCAWSVNGRNTIYFGEGSWLTVV.

Only a few counts were recorded for this clonotype. The chain joins TRBV29-1 to TRBJ2-7; D call uncertain. Between the trimmed V and J ends, which lost 4 bases and 7 bases, there was a span of 20 bases. The germline CDR1 and CDR2 sequences are SQVTM and ANQGSEA. The CDR3 length is 14 residues. This chain's CDR3 is CSVGLPAELGEQYF. In nucleotides, the CDR3 is TGCAGCGTTGGGTTACCGGCAGAATTGGGAGAGCAGTACTTC.

This clonotype was counted once. A much more abundant neighbour one base away suggests this may be a read error. The rearrangement uses TRBV20-1 and TRBJ2-3, with D perhaps given as TRBD1 or TRBD2 (5 bases each). Trimming cost V 3 bases and J 2 bases, with 21 bases left between them. This CDR3 is 17 amino acids long. Looked up from germline, CDR1 is DFQATT and CDR2 is SNEGSKA (reference sequence). DNA for the CDR3: TGCAGTGCTAGTCGGCTAGTGGGGACCGGAATCACAGATACGCAGTATTTT. This translates into CSASRLVGTGITDTQYF.

Relative to its sample, this clonotype is medium-sized. The gene calls are TRBV10-3 and TRBJ2-6; D gene unclear. The germline V gene encodes CDR1 ENHRY and CDR2 SYGVKD. Between the trimmed V and J ends, which lost 7 bases and 1 base, there was a span of 11 bases. CDR3 size: 15 residues. The CDR3, as DNA: TGTGCCATCAAGGCTGCTCAATCTGGGGCCAACGTCCTGACTTTC. This encodes CAIKAAQSGANVLTF.

A note on this clonotype: One junction end does not reproduce the germline sequence, and a read error may be involved. The rearrangement uses TRBV5-1 and TRBJ2-1; 9 bases fit TRBD2. CDR3 size: 12 residues. Per germline, CDR1 SGHRS and CDR2 YFSETQ. The chain's CDR3 is CASGKGGLAPLF. CDR3 DNA sequence: TGCGCCAGCGGCAAGGGGGGACTAGCTCCCCTCTTC.

The chain recombines TRBV7-2 with TRBJ1-2, with a possible D match to TRBD1 (5 bases). The V end was cut by 0 bases, the J end by 7 bases, with 12 bases between. From germline, CDR1 is SGHTA and CDR2 FQGNSA. CDR3 length equals 14 residues. Here the CDR3 reads CASSLAIRAGGYTF. The CDR3 nucleotides read TGTGCCAGCAGCTTAGCCATCAGGGCTGGTGGCTACACCTTC.

By share of the sample, this clonotype is medium-sized. The chain uses TRBV11-2 and TRBJ2-5, with 9 nucleotides matching TRBD2. The CDR3 is 13 amino acids. The junction had 3 bases not matched to a gene; V was cut back by 5 bases and J by 5 bases. Germline values: CDR1 SGHAT, CDR2 FQNNGV. CDR3 amino acids: CASSVSGRETQYF. The CDR3 region has the DNA TGTGCCAGCAGCGTAAGCGGGAGGGAGACCCAGTACTTC.

This clonotype is medium-sized in the sample. This chain connects TRBV5-1 to TRBJ2-1, with 8 positions matching TRBD2. Per the germline V gene, CDR1 is SGHRS and CDR2 is YFSETQ. V shed 0 bases, J shed 10 bases, and the junction held 18 bases outside the gene matches. The CDR3 contains 18 residues. CDR3 in DNA: TGCGCCAGCAGCTTGGCCCCCACGGTGGTAGCGGGAAACGAGGAGCAGTTCTTC. Residues: CASSLAPTVVAGNEEQFF.